The 21 T cell receptor beta chains reported below all come from one sample, sequenced in a study of cytomegalovirus exposure and HLA in healthy donors. Primers included in the PCR were 60 Vbeta and 13 Jbeta primers. Measured with immunoSEQ multiplex PCR; TCRdb has only the in-frame clones, and not every one. In the table there are roughly 200,000 clones, 60% to 85% of which are singletons. Sequencing was carried out using PBMCs. The origin of the receptors is a man between 40 and 49 years old in good health and CMV-seronegative.

This rearrangement joins TRBV5-5 to TRBJ2-7, with D possibly TRBD2 on 5 matching bases. The CDR3 totals 15 residues. From germline, CDR1 is SGHKS and CDR2 YYEKEE (reference sequence). The V and J ends lost 0 bases and 3 bases respectively, with 13 bases between them. The CDR3 nucleotides are TGTGCCAGCAGCTTGGTCGAAGCGGCCCTCTACGAGCAGTACTTC. This sequence encodes CASSLVEAALYEQYF.

The rearrangement links TRBV5-1 to TRBJ2-7, with D possibly TRBD2 on 5 matching bases. The CDR3 length is 13 residues. The V gene's germline CDR1 is SGHRS and CDR2 YFSETQ. V gave up 0 bases and J gave up 3 bases, with 7 bases separating them. CDR3 sequence (DNA): TGCGCCAGCAGCTTGGTTGAGGGCTACGAGCAGTACTTC. It encodes CASSLVEGYEQYF.

The gene calls are TRBV29-1 and TRBJ1-1; no reliable D call. The CDR3 is 14 amino acids. From germline, CDR1 is SQVTM and CDR2 ANQGSEA. Trimming stripped 6 bases from V and 7 bases from J, with 21 bases between. CDR3 coding DNA: TGCAGCGTGGCAATGTCATCGGGGTGGGGTGAAGCTTTCTTT. Its protein product is CSVAMSSGWGEAFF.

The chain joins TRBV5-5 to TRBJ2-5; a weak D match, TRBD2 (5 bases). The V end was cut by 0 bases, the J end by 3 bases, with 6 bases between. CDR3 size: 13 residues. Per the germline V gene, CDR1 is SGHKS and CDR2 is YYEKEE (reference sequence). CDR3 coding DNA: TGTGCCAGCAGCTTGGGAGGGAAAGAGACCCAGTACTTC. It yields the protein CASSLGGKETQYF.

This clone has just a few counts. The V gene is TRBV4-3, the J gene TRBJ2-7, with 8 bases lining up with TRBD2. CDR3 length equals 15 residues. V shed 0 bases, J shed 3 bases, and the junction held 4 bases outside the gene matches. Germline loops: CDR1 LGHNA, CDR2 YSLEER. The CDR3 loop is CASSQETSGLYEQYF. DNA for the CDR3: TGCGCCAGCAGCCAAGAAACTAGCGGCCTCTACGAGCAGTACTTC.

This clone was detected once. V is TRBV5-1 and J is TRBJ1-4; weak D call: TRBD1 (6 bases). Germline V lookup: CDR1 SGHRS, CDR2 YFSETQ. The CDR3 has 16 residues. Between the trimmed V and J ends, which lost 0 bases and 0 bases, there was a span of 9 bases. This chain's CDR3 is CASSLGQESTNEKLFF. CDR3 DNA: TGCGCCAGCAGCTTGGGACAGGAGTCAACTAATGAAAAACTGTTTTTT.

V is TRBV27 and J is TRBJ2-7, with a possible D match to TRBD1 (6 bases). Germline V lookup: CDR1 MNHEY, CDR2 SMNVEV (reference sequence). Between the trimmed V and J ends, which lost 0 bases and 1 base, there was a span of 13 bases. The CDR3 runs 16 residues. CDR3 sequence: CASSLSAVGTSYEQYF. The CDR3 nucleotides read TGTGCCAGCAGTTTATCCGCAGTGGGGACATCCTACGAGCAGTACTTC.

The rearrangement links TRBV27 to TRBJ1-5; TRBD1 might be the D (5 bases). CDR3 length: 14 amino acids. Per germline, CDR1 MNHEY and CDR2 SMNVEV (reference sequence). Between the trimmed V and J ends, which lost 6 bases and 2 bases, there was a span of 11 bases. This CDR3 is CASRDNQGNQPQHF. The CDR3 DNA reads as TGTGCCAGCAGGGACAATCAGGGCAATCAGCCCCAGCATTTT.

The chain employs TRBV30 and TRBJ2-1, with a possible D match to TRBD2 (5 bases). Germline V gene data show CDR1 as GTSNPN and CDR2 as SVGIG (reference sequence). CDR3 length: 15 amino acids. With 1 base removed from V and 4 bases from J, the gap between germline ends came to 14 bases. The CDR3 DNA follows: TGTGCCTGGAGTGAAGGAGCGGCCTTTTACAATGAGCAGTTCTTC. Translation: CAWSEGAAFYNEQFF.

The V call is TRBV19, the J call TRBJ1-4; 8 bases agree with TRBD1. After removal of 5 bases from V and 11 bases from J, the junction contained 13 bases not matched to a gene. Germline values: CDR1 LNHDA, CDR2 SQIVND (reference sequence). This CDR3 is 15 amino acids long. The CDR3 bases are TGTGCCAGTAGTCCGATCGGGGGACAGGCGATTAAACTGTTTTTT. Its translation: CASSPIGGQAIKLFF. The whole variable domain, filled in from reference TRBV19 and TRBJ1-4, reads DGGITQSPKYLFRKEGQNVTLSCEQNLNHDAMYWYRQDPGQGLRLIYYSQIVNDFQKGDIAEGYSVSREKKESFPLTVTSAQKNPTAFYLCASSPIGGQAIKLFFGSGTQLSVL.

The chain employs TRBV29-1 and TRBJ2-5; maybe TRBD1 (5 bases). Deletions cut 4 bases from V and 4 bases from J, with 19 bases between. This CDR3 region has 15 residues. Germline V CDR1 and CDR2: SQVTM, ANQGSEA. CDR3 nucleotides: TGCAGCGTTGGAAGGGGCCGGGCCTCTGGAGAGACCCAGTACTTC. This codes for CSVGRGRASGETQYF.

The chain uses TRBV7-9 and TRBJ2-3; perhaps TRBD2 as D (6 bases). The CDR3 contains 16 residues. Germline V gives CDR1 SEHNR, CDR2 FQNEAQ (reference sequence). The germline V and J ends were trimmed by 5 bases and 5 bases, with 20 bases remaining between them. The CDR3 loop reads CASSGYRLDFIDTQYF. CDR3 nucleotide sequence: TGTGCCAGCAGCGGATACCGACTAGACTTTATAGATACGCAGTATTTT. Complete variable domain (other parts from reference TRBV7-9 and TRBJ2-3): DTGVSQNPRHKITKRGQNVTFRCDPISEHNRLYWYRQTLGQGPEFLTYFQNEAQLEKSRLLSDRFSAERPKGSFSTLEIQRTEQGDSAMYLCASSGYRLDFIDTQYFGPGTRLTVL.

In its sample, this clone was seen once. The chain uses TRBV27 and TRBJ2-7, with 10 bases lining up with TRBD1. CDR3 length equals 13 residues. The germline CDR1 and CDR2 sequences are MNHEY and SMNVEV (reference sequence). Trimming at V came to 6 bases and at J to 10 bases, leaving 9 bases not matched to a gene. The CDR3 reads CASSRGQGMEQYF. The CDR3 DNA is TGTGCCAGCAGCAGGGGACAGGGGATGGAACAGTACTTC.

The rearrangement joins TRBV7-9 to TRBJ2-3, with 10 nucleotides matching TRBD1. Germline trimming cut 5 bases from V and 9 bases from J; bases unmatched to any gene: 14. CDR1 is SEHNR, CDR2 FQNEAQ, per germline (reference sequence). There are 16 residues in the CDR3. CDR3 DNA: TGTGCCAGCAGCGCGGCCGGGACAGGGGCCACAAGGACGCAGTATTTT. As protein: CASSAAGTGATRTQYF.

This sequence joins TRBV6-5 and TRBJ1-1; D gene unclear. In germline, CDR1 is MNHEY, CDR2 SVGAGI. The V gene lost 0 bases and the J gene lost 4 bases, with 12 bases spanning the gap. The length of the CDR3 is 15 residues. In DNA, the CDR3 is TGTGCCAGCAGTTACTCGAGAGGGTTGGGCACTGAAGCTTTCTTT. Residues: CASSYSRGLGTEAFF.

The chain has TRBV20-1 and TRBJ2-7, with D tentatively TRBD2 (7 bases). This CDR3 comprises 11 residues. Germline CDR1 reads DFQATT; CDR2 reads SNEGSKA (reference sequence). Here the CDR3 DNA reads TGCAGCGTACGGGAGGACAGCGAGCAGTACTTC. This gives the protein CSVREDSEQYF.

This chain connects TRBV4-3 to TRBJ2-1; 10 bases line up with TRBD2. CDR1 and CDR2 from the germline V gene are LGHNA and YSLEER. The CDR3 has 16 residues. J gave up 7 bases and V 4 bases, and 10 bases lay outside the gene matches. The CDR3 DNA sequence: TGCGCCAGCAGCCCTAGGCAACTAGCGGGATGGAATGAGCAGTTCTTC. It is translated as CASSPRQLAGWNEQFF.

The chain has TRBV7-2 and TRBJ2-5; a weak D match, TRBD1 (6 bases). Germline V gene data show CDR1 as SGHTA and CDR2 as FQGNSA. Trimming cost V 1 base and J 5 bases, with 17 bases left between them. This CDR3 is 16 amino acids long. Here the CDR3 reads CASSLGSGPQGETQYF. CDR3 DNA: TGTGCCAGCAGCTTAGGGAGCGGTCCCCAGGGGGAGACCCAGTACTTC. Complete variable domain (other parts from reference TRBV7-2 and TRBJ2-5): GAGVSQSPSNKVTEKGKDVELRCDPISGHTALYWYRQSLGQGLEFLIYFQGNSAPDKSGLPSDRFSAERTGGSVSTLTIQRTQQEDSAVYLCASSLGSGPQGETQYFGPGTRLLVL.

The V and J genes are TRBV4-3 and TRBJ1-6, with no clear D. CDR1 and CDR2 from the germline V gene are LGHNA and YSLEER. CDR3 size: 15 residues. V was pared by 0 bases and J by 7 bases, with 10 bases between. CDR3 sequence: CASSQDTPGNSPLHF. DNA for the CDR3: TGCGCCAGCAGCCAAGATACCCCGGGAAATTCACCCCTCCACTTT.

V is TRBV9 and J is TRBJ1-2; D gene ambiguous. Germline V CDR1 and CDR2: SGDLS, YYNGEE. V gave up 4 bases and J gave up 3 bases, with 13 bases separating them. This CDR3 spans 14 amino acids. CDR3 DNA: TGTGCCAGCAGCCCAGAGGGCTACTACTATGGCTACACCTTC. Amino acids: CASSPEGYYYGYTF.

Notes on this clone: An end of the junction does not agree with germline; a read error may underlie this. J is TRBJ2-7 and V is TRBV7-2, with a weak D call TRBD2 (6 bases). This CDR3 has 14 residues. CDR1 and CDR2 from the germline V gene are SGHTA and FQGNSA. CDR3 in amino acids: CSSCLGGTSYEQYF. The CDR3 bases are TGTTCCAGCTGCCTCGGCGGGACTTCCTACGAGCAGTACTTC.